Listed below are T cell receptor beta chains from one sample, sequenced in a study of T-cell memory formation after mild COVID-19. TCRdb called the 5' RACE reads again in MiXCR, with one record for every CDR3 protein. The sample includes roughly 340,000 distinct CDR3 sequences, roughly 15% of them seen just once. Sequenced material: PBMCs or a T cell subset sorted from them (not recorded which). The source of these receptors is a man between 18 and 35 years old who had mild COVID-19 (a few samples of this study predate the infection). Cell type and time point are not known. The CDR3 runs from the conserved cysteine through the conserved F or W. The order of the fields is J gene, V gene, CDR3 protein.

J gene: TRBJ1-6
V gene: TRBV12-3/TRBV12-4
CDR3 protein: CASSFGGAGSPLHF

J gene: TRBJ1-2
V gene: TRBV5-6
CDR3 protein: CASSLYGPFYGYTF

J gene: TRBJ2-7
V gene: TRBV20-1
CDR3 protein: CSARSDRVSYEQYF

J gene: TRBJ2-4
V gene: TRBV19
CDR3 protein: CATQGLAKNIQYF

J gene: TRBJ2-5
V gene: TRBV11-1
CDR3 protein: CASSSVDGTEETQYF

J gene: TRBJ1-2
V gene: TRBV4-2
CDR3 protein: CASSQDMGGPARGYTF

J gene: TRBJ1-6
V gene: TRBV18
CDR3 protein: CASSPTGGRDSPLHF

J gene: TRBJ1-1
V gene: TRBV20-1
CDR3 protein: CSAPGVEGTEAFF

J gene: TRBJ2-1
V gene: TRBV7-3
CDR3 protein: CASSPQSGPYNEQFF

J gene: TRBJ2-5
V gene: TRBV6-5
CDR3 protein: CASSYSTLQETQYF

J gene: TRBJ2-7
V gene: TRBV12-3/TRBV12-4
CDR3 protein: CASSSSLAGGIEQYF

J gene: TRBJ2-5
V gene: TRBV12-3/TRBV12-4
CDR3 protein: CASSLSQRGGRETQYF

J gene: TRBJ2-4
V gene: TRBV24-1
CDR3 protein: CATSSDGNIQYF

J gene: TRBJ2-3
V gene: TRBV12-3/TRBV12-4
CDR3 protein: CASSLALGQSSSTDTQYF

J gene: TRBJ1-4
V gene: TRBV27
CDR3 protein: CASSLTRAPNEKLFF